This T cell receptor beta chain was sequenced during a study of long-term antiretroviral therapy in people with HIV. CDR3 length: 13 residues. Trimming shortened V by 3 bases and J by 8 bases, and 11 bases separated the two germline ends. Germline V CDR1 and CDR2: LNHDA, SQIVND (reference sequence). This clone has just one count. Its antigen is unidentified. General observations from the study: Older ART regimens may have been in use when blood was drawn between the mid-2000s and the late 2010s. Relative to control repertoires, HIV repertoires exhibited narrower CDR3 length ranges.

For each donor, at least one pre-ART and at least two post-ART PBMC samples were available. At survey level, the immunoSEQ assay was run in its v3.0 version. This table comes from immunoSEQ multiplex PCR, and its TCRdb copy is limited to in-frame clones, with some not included. In the table there are about 33,000 clones, about 80% of which are singletons. The rearrangement uses TRBV19 and TRBJ2-1, with D perhaps matching TRBD2 (6 bases). The TCR originated in a woman aged 45-60 years with HIV. The sequencing used unsorted PBMCs, collected 2 years after starting antiretroviral therapy. CDR3 amino acids: CASSIGTFYEQFF. CDR3 nucleotide sequence: TGTGCCAGTAGTATCGGGACTTTTTATGAGCAGTTCTTC.